This TCR beta chain originates from a study of CD8 T cells in Susac syndrome. With random hexamers, roughly 0.45 to 1 ug RNA was reverse transcribed. From the immunoSEQ multiplex PCR reads, TCRdb called clonotypes with MiXCR, one entry per CDR3 protein. The sample lists about 430,000 distinct CDR3 sequences; approximately 85% were seen once. This receptor was identified in a human donor with multiple sclerosis. Sequenced material: CD8+ T cells from PBMCs.

The DNA for the CDR3 is TGCGCCAGCAGCCAAGTTGCAGAGAGTAACTATGGCTACACCTTC. It is translated as CASSQVAESNYGYTF. The rearrangement uses TRBV4-1 and TRBJ1-2; D is undetermined. The germline gives CDR1 MGHRA, CDR2 YSYEKL. Trimming removed 1 base from V and 1 base from J, with 10 bases in between. CDR3 size: 15 residues.